This section outlines one T cell receptor (beta chain) sequence together with its context. The data were obtained in a study of T cell changes during pregnancy in multiple sclerosis. Germline V gene lookup returns CDR1 SQVTM and CDR2 ANQGSEA. With 7 bases clipped from V and 2 bases from J, the junction kept 4 bases outside the gene matches. The CDR3 runs to 12 residues. Using immunoSEQ multiplex PCR, the repertoire was profiled, and TCRdb retains in-frame clones only, with some absent. This sample yields under 70,000 clones, of which about nine tenths are seen a single time; around 2.4% belongs to the top ten.

This sample comprised peripheral blood, obtained in the third trimester of pregnancy. The chain joins TRBV29-1 to TRBJ2-7; 8 nucleotides agree with TRBD1. The sequence was collected from a female donor in good health, enrolled as a control in a pregnancy study. CDR3 sequence: CSAPDRAYEQYF. CDR3 sequence (DNA): TGCAGCGCCCCGGACAGGGCCTACGAGCAGTACTTC.